The 2 T cell receptor beta chains given below trace back to one sample, sequenced in a study of OX40 agonist ivuxolimab in advanced cancers. Produced via immunoSEQ multiplex PCR; TCRdb's table is partial and in-frame only. This sample yields some 60,000 clones, of which 84% are seen a single time; around 25% belongs to the top ten. The input for sequencing was CD4+ or CD8+ T cells sorted from blood, taken in a trial of the OX40 agonist ivuxolimab. The source is an adult with an advanced solid tumor such as melanoma, head and neck, liver or kidney cancer.

The J gene is TRBJ2-7, the V gene TRBV9; 9 nucleotides line up with TRBD1. Per germline, CDR1 SGDLS and CDR2 YYNGEE. The CDR3 length is 17 residues. V shed 0 bases, J shed 5 bases, and the junction held 12 bases outside the gene matches. CDR3 in amino acids: CASSVGAGQGRLDEQYF. For the CDR3, the DNA is TGTGCCAGCAGCGTAGGGGCGGGACAGGGACGTTTGGACGAGCAGTACTTC.

The chain has TRBV11-2 and TRBJ1-2; D is undetermined. Between the trimmed V and J ends, which lost 5 bases and 4 bases, there was a span of 14 bases. This CDR3 comprises 14 residues. Per the germline V gene, CDR1 is SGHAT and CDR2 is FQNNGV. The CDR3 nucleotides read TGTGCCAGCAGCCTAGGGTCAGGAGGCTATGGCTACACCTTC. This codes for CASSLGSGGYGYTF.